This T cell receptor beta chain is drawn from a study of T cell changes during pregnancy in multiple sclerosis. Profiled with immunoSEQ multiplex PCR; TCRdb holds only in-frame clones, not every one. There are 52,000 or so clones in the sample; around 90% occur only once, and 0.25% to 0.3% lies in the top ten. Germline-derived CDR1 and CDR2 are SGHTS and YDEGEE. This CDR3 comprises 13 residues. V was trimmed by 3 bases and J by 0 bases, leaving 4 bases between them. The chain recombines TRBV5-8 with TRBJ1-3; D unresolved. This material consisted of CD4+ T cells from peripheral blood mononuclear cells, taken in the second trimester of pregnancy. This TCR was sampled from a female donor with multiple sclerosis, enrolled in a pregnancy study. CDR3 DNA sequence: TGTGCCAGCAGCTATTACTCTGGAAACACCATATATTTT. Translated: CASSYYSGNTIYF.